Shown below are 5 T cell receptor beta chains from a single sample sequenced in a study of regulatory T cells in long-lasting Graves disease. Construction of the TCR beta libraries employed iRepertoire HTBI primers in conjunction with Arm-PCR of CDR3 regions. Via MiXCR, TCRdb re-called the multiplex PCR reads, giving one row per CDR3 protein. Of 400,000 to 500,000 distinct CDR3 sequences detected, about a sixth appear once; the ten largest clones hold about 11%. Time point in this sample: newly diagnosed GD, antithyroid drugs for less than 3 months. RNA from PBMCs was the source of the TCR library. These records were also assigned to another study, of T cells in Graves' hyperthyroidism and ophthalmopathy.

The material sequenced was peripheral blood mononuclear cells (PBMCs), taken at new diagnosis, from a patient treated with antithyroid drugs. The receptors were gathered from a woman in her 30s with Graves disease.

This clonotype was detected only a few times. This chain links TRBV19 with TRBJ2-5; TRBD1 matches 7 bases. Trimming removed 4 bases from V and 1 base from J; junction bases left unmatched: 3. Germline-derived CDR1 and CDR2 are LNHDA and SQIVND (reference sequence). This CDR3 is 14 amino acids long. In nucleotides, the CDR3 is TGTGCCAGTAGTAAAGACAGGGCCCAAGAGACCCAGTACTTC. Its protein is CASSKDRAQETQYF.

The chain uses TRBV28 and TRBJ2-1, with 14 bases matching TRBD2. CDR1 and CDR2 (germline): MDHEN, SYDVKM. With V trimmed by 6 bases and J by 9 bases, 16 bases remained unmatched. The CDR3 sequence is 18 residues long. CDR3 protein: CASSYPRSGLAGVGEQFF. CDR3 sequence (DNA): TGTGCCAGCAGCTACCCCCGCTCGGGACTAGCGGGAGTTGGTGAGCAGTTCTTC.

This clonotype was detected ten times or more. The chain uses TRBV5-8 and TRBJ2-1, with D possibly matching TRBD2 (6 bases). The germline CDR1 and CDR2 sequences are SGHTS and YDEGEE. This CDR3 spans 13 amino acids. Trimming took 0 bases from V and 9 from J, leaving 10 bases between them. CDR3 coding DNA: TGTGCCAGCAGCTTGGCTCCCGGGGGTGAGCAGTTCTTC. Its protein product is CASSLAPGGEQFF.

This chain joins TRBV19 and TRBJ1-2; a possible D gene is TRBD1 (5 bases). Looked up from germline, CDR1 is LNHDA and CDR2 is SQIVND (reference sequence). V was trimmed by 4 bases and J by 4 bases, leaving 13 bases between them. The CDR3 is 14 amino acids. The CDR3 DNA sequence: TGTGCCAGTAGTAGCTCACAGGTGATCTATGGCTACACCTTC. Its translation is CASSSSQVIYGYTF. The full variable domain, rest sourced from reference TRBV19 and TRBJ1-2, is DGGITQSPKYLFRKEGQNVTLSCEQNLNHDAMYWYRQDPGQGLRLIYYSQIVNDFQKGDIAEGYSVSREKKESFPLTVTSAQKNPTAFYLCASSSSQVIYGYTFGSGTRLTVV.

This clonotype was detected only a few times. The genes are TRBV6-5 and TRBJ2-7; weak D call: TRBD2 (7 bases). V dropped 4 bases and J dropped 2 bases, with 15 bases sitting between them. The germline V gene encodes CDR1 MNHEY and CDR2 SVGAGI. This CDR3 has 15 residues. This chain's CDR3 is CASSWGGTTTYEQYF. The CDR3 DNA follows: TGTGCCAGCAGTTGGGGGGGGACAACAACCTACGAGCAGTACTTC.